The rows below give T cell receptor beta chains drawn from one sample of a study of regulatory T cells in long-lasting Graves disease. TCRdb itself ran the multiplex PCR reads through MiXCR, one entry per CDR3 protein. This sample carries roughly 500,000 distinct CDR3 sequences, under 25% of them seen once, and the ten largest clones take around 12%. This material consisted of peripheral blood mononuclear cells (PBMCs), taken when the disease was refractory, from a patient treated with antithyroid drugs. The receptor source for this set is a female donor with Graves disease. Both conserved end residues are part of each CDR3. A D gene is named only where the DNA matches it firmly. Size values are once, few and many counts, or a class for expanded clones, and some rows have none.

D	V	J	size	length	DNA	CDR3
.	TRBV6-4	TRBJ2-7	.	13	TGTGCCAGCAGTTACTCCCCAAGCGGACAGCAGTACTTC	CASSYSPSGQQYF
TRBD1	TRBV7-2	TRBJ1-1	.	18	TGTGCCAGCAGCCCAAAACCGGGACAGGGAAACAGAGGCACTGAAGCTTTCTTT	CASSPKPGQGNRGTEAFF
.	TRBV10-2	TRBJ1-5	many	14	TGTGCCAGCAGTGAACAGGGTGGGGATCAGCCCCAGCATTTT	CASSEQGGDQPQHF
.	TRBV2	TRBJ1-1	many	15	TGTGCCAGCAGTGAAAATCGCAGGGAGAACACTGAAGCTTTCTTT	CASSENRRENTEAFF
.	TRBV2	TRBJ1-5	many	15	TGTGCCAGCAGTAAAACGGGGACAACCAATCAGCCCCAGCATTTT	CASSKTGTTNQPQHF
TRBD1	TRBV12-3/TRBV12-4	TRBJ2-7	many	13	TGTGCCAGCAGATCGGACAGGGCCCACGAGCAGTACTTC	CASRSDRAHEQYF
.	TRBV2	TRBJ1-5	many	13	TGTGCCAGCAGTGAGGGGCGAGATCAGCCCCAGCATTTT	CASSEGRDQPQHF
TRBD1	TRBV20-1	TRBJ2-5	.	14	TGCAGTGCTAGAAATGACAGGGGAGAAGAGACCCAGTACTTC	CSARNDRGEETQYF
.	TRBV6-1	TRBJ2-5	.	13	TGTGCCAGCACCGAATGGACGGTGGAGACCCAGTACTTC	CASTEWTVETQYF
.	TRBV2	TRBJ2-7	.	14	TGCGCCAGCAGCTTTTTGGGGAGTTCCTACGAGCAGTACTTC	CASSFLGSSYEQYF
.	TRBV3-1	TRBJ2-7	few	12	TGTGCCAGCAGCCAAGTTTCTCACGAGCAGTACTTC	CASSQVSHEQYF